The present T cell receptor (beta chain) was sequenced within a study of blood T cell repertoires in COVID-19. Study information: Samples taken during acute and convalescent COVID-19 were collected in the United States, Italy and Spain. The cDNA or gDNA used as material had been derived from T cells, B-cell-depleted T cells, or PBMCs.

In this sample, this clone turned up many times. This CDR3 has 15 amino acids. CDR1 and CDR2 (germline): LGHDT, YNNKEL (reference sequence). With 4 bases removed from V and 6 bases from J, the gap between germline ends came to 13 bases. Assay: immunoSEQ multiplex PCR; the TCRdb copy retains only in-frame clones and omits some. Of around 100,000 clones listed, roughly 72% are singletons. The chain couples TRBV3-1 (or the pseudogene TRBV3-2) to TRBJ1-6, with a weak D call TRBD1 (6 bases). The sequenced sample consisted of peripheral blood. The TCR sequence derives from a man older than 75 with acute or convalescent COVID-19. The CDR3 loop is CASSPADSVNSPLHF. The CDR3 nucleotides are TGTGCCAGCAGCCCGGCGGACAGTGTTAATTCACCCCTCCACTTT.